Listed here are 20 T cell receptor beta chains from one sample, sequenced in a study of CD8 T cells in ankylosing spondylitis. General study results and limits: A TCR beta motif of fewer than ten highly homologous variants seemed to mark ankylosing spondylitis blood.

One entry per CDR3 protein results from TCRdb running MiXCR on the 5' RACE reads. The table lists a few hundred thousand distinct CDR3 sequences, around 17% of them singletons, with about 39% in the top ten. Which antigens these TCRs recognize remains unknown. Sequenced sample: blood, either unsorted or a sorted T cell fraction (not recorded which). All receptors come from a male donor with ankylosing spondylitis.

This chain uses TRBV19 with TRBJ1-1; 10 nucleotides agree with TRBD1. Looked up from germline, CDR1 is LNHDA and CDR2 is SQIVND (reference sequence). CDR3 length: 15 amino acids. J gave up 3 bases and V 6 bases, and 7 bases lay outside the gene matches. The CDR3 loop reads CASSARQGADTEAFF. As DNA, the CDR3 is TGTGCCAGTAGCGCCCGACAGGGGGCGGACACTGAAGCTTTCTTT.

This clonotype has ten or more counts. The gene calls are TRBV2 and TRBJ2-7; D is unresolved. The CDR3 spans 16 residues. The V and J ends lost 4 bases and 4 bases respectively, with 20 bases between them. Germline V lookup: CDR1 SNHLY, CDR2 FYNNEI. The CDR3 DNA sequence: TGTGCCAGCAGTGTCGATATCGCGAAGGTTACTTACGAGCAGTACTTC. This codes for CASSVDIAKVTYEQYF.

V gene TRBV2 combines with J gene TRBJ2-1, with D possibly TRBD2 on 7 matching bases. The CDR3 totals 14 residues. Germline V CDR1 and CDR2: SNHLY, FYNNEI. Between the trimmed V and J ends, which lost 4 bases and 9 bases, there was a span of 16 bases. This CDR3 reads CASSAYSAGAEQFF. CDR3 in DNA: TGTGCCAGCAGTGCTTACAGCGCGGGGGCTGAGCAGTTCTTC. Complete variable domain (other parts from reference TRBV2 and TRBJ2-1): EPEVTQTPSHQVTQMGQEVILRCVPISNHLYFYWYRQILGQKVEFLVSFYNNEISEKSEIFDDQFSVERPDGSNFTLKIRSTKLEDSAMYFCASSAYSAGAEQFFGPGTRLTVL.

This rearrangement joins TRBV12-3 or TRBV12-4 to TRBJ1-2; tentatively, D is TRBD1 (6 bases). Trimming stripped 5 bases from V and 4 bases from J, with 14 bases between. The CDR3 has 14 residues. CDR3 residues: CASSPGQTIYGYTF. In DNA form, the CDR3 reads TGTGCCAGCAGTCCAGGACAGACGATCTATGGCTACACCTTC.

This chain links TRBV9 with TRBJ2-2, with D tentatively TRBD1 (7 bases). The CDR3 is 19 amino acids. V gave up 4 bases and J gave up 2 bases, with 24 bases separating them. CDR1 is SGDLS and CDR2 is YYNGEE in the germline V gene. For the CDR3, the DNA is TGTGCCAGCAGCCCCCGGTTTGGTTACGGAGGGGGCAACACCGGGGAGCTGTTTTTT. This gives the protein CASSPRFGYGGGNTGELFF.

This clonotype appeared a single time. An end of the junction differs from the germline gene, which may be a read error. CDR3 amino acids: CASRLDTGGSYEQYF. The CDR3 DNA is TGCGCCAGCAGGTTGGACACCGGTGGCTCCTACGAGCAGTACTTC. The chain recombines TRBV5-1 with TRBJ2-7; D possibly corresponds to TRBD1 (5 bases). Germline lookup yields CDR1 SGHRS and CDR2 YFSETQ. CDR3 size: 15 residues.

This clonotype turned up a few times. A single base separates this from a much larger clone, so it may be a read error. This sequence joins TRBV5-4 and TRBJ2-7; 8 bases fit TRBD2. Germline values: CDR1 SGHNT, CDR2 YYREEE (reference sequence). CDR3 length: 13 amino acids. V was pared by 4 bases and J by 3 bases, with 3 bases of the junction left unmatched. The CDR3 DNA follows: TGTGCCAGCAGCACCGGGACTAGCTACGAGCAGTACTTC. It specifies CASSTGTSYEQYF.

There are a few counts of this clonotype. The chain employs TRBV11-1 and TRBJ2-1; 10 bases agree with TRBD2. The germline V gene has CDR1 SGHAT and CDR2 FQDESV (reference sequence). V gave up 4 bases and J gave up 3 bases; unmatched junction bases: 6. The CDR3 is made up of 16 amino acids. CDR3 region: CASSSLAGVVYNEQFF. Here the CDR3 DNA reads TGTGCCAGCAGCTCCCTAGCGGGGGTAGTCTACAATGAGCAGTTCTTC.

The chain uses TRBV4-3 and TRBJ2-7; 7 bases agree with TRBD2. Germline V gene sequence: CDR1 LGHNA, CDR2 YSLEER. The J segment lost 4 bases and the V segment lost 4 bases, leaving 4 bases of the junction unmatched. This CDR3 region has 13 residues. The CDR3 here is CASSLSSGYEQYF. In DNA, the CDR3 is TGCGCCAGCAGCCTTTCTAGCGGATACGAGCAGTACTTC.

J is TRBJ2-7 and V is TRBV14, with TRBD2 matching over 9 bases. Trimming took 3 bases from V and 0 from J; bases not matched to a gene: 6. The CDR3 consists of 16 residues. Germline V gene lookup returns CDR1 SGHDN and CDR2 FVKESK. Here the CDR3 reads CASSHLAGALSYEQYF. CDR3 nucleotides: TGTGCCAGCAGCCACTTAGCGGGAGCCCTCTCCTACGAGCAGTACTTC.

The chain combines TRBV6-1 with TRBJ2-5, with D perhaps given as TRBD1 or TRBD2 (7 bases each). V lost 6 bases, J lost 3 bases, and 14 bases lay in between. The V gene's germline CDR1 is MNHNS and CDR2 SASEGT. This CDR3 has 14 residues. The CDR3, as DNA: TGTGCCAGCAGCCAGGGGGGGCCGGAAGAGACCCAGTACTTC. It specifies CASSQGGPEETQYF.

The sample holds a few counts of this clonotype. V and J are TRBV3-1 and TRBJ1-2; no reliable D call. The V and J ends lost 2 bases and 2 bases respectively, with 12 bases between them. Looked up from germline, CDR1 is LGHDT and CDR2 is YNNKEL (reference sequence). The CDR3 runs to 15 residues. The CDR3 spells CASSQSLKPNYGYTF. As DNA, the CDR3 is TGTGCCAGCAGCCAATCGCTAAAACCAAACTATGGCTACACCTTC. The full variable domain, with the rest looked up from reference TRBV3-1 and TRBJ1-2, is DTAVSQTPKYLVTQMGNDKSIKCEQNLGHDTMYWYKQDSKKFLKIMFSYNNKELIINETVPNRFSPKSPDKAHLNLHINSLELGDSAVYFCASSQSLKPNYGYTFGSGTRLTVV.

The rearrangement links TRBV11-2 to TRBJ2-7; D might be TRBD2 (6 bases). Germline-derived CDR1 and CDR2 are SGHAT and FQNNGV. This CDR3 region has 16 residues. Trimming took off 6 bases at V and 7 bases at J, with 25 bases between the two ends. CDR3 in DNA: TGTGCCAGCAGTTTTAATGCCGGGACTCCCCCGGGGGAGCAGTACTTC. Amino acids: CASSFNAGTPPGEQYF.

Here the CDR3 DNA reads TGTGCCAGCAGCTCCGGGGACAACCAAGAGACCCAGTACTTC. Translated: CASSSGDNQETQYF. V gene TRBV5-6 combines with J gene TRBJ2-5; maybe TRBD1 (6 bases). V lost 3 bases to trimming and J lost 0 bases, with 9 bases between them. Germline CDR1 is SGHDT and CDR2 is YYEEEE. The CDR3 is made up of 14 amino acids.

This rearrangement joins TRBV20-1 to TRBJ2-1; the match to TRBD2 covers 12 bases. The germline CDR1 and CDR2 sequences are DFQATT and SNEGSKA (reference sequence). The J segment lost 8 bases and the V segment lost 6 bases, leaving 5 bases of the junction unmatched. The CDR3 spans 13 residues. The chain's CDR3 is CSARLAGGYEQFF. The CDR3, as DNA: TGCAGTGCCAGGCTAGCGGGGGGGTATGAGCAGTTCTTC.

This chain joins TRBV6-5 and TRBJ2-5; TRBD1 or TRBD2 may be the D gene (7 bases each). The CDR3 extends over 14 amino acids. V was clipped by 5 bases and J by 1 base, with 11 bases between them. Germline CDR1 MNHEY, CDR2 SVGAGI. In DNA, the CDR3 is TGTGCCAGCAGTCAGCGGGACAGCCAAGAGACCCAGTACTTC. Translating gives CASSQRDSQETQYF.

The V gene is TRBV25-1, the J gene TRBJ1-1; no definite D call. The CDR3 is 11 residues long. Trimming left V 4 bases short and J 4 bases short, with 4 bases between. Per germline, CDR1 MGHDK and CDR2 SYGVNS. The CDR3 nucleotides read TGTGCCAGCAGTGGGAGCACTGAAGCTTTCTTT. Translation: CASSGSTEAFF.

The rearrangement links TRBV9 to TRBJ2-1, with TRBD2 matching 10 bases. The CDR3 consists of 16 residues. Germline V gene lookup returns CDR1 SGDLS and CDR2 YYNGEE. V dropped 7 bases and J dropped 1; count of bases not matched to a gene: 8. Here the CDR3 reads CASGGGLAESYNEQFF. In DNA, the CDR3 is TGTGCCAGCGGGGGAGGACTAGCGGAATCCTACAATGAGCAGTTCTTC.

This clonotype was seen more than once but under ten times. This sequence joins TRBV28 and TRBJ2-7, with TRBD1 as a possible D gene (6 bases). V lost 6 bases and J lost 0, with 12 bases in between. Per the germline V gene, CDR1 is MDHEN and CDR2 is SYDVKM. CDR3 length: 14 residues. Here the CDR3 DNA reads TGTGCCAGCAGAACCGGGACACACTCCTACGAGCAGTACTTC. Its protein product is CASRTGTHSYEQYF.

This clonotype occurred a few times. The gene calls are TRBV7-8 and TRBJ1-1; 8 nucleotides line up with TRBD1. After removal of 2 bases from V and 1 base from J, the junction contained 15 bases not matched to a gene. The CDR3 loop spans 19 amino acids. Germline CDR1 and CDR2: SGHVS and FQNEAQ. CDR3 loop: CASSLRPTGEGTENTEAFF. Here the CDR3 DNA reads TGTGCCAGCAGCTTAAGGCCGACAGGGGAAGGGACCGAGAACACTGAAGCTTTCTTT.